These 3 T cell receptor beta chains share one sample of origin, sequenced in a study of cytomegalovirus exposure and HLA in healthy donors. 60 Vbeta and 13 Jbeta primers were used in PCR. The protocol was immunoSEQ multiplex PCR, while the TCRdb copy is restricted to in-frame clones and leaves out a portion. This table holds some 190,000 clones, 65% to 90% found once. Material for sequencing was PBMCs. All receptors derive from a woman in her 30s in good health and CMV-seronegative.

The CDR3 DNA sequence: TGTGCCAGCCAAGCTAGCGGGATAAATGAGCAGTACTTC. Its protein product is CASQASGINEQYF. J is TRBJ2-7 and V is TRBV6-6, with TRBD2 matching 9 bases. The CDR3 sequence is 13 residues long. The germline gives CDR1 MNHNY, CDR2 SVGAGI (reference sequence). J gave up 7 bases and V 8 bases, and 9 bases lay outside the gene matches.

This chain connects TRBV10-3 to TRBJ2-7; 9 bases are a match to TRBD1. V lost 6 bases to trimming and J lost 0 bases; unmatched junction nucleotides: 6. This CDR3 is built from 15 residues. From germline, CDR1 is ENHRY and CDR2 SYGVKD. CDR3 sequence reads: CAIRGGTGSSYEQYF. CDR3 bases: TGTGCCATCAGAGGAGGGACAGGGAGCTCCTACGAGCAGTACTTC.

The genes are TRBV28 and TRBJ2-1, with a tentative D call TRBD2 (6 bases). This CDR3 comprises 14 residues. Germline V gene sequence: CDR1 MDHEN, CDR2 SYDVKM. Trimming pared 3 bases from V and 7 bases from J, leaving 13 bases between. For the CDR3, the DNA is TGTGCCAGCAGTTTCATAAGGAGCGGGAATGAGCAGTTCTTC. As protein: CASSFIRSGNEQFF.